Listed below are T cell receptor beta chains from one sample, sequenced in a study of Graves' ophthalmopathy and Graves' hyperthyroidism. In TCRdb, the multiplex PCR reads were re-called with MiXCR into one record per CDR3 protein. In the table there are about 400,000 distinct CDR3 sequences, around 17% of which are singletons. Sequenced material: peripheral blood. These TCRs come from a woman aged 18-29 years with Graves' ophthalmopathy. Each CDR3 is given with its conserved first and last residue. D genes are given only for firm matches. Size tells how often a clone was seen (once, few, many) or the class of an expanded clone, and some rows leave it out.

cdr3_nt cdr3_aa j_call d_call clone_size v_call cdr3_length
TGCAGTGTCGCACAGGGGGCTGGCACTGAAGCTTTCTTT CSVAQGAGTEAFF TRBJ1-1 TRBD1 many TRBV20-1 13
TGTGCTAGCAGCGCATCCCAGGGGTGGCAAGAGACCCAGTACTTC CASSASQGWQETQYF TRBJ2-5 - - TRBV7-7 15
TGTGCCAGCAGCTCCGGGACAGGGTGGTATCAGCCCCAGCATTTT CASSSGTGWYQPQHF TRBJ1-5 TRBD1 many TRBV28 15
TGTGCCAGCAGTCCACAGGGTGCTACCTACGAGCAGTACTTC CASSPQGATYEQYF TRBJ2-7 - many TRBV7-2 14
TGTGCCAGCAGCTTATTAGCGGGCGGTGACGAGCAGTACTTC CASSLLAGGDEQYF TRBJ2-7 TRBD2 many TRBV7-2 14
TGTGCCTGGAGTCGGGGTGCCTACGAGCAGTACTTC CAWSRGAYEQYF TRBJ2-7 - many TRBV30 12
TGTGCCAGCAGCCCTACCCTGACTGGGGAAGAGACCCAGTACTTC CASSPTLTGEETQYF TRBJ2-5 - many TRBV28 15
TGTGCCAGCAGCTTGGGGACAGGGGGGCATTTATCGGAGACCCAGTACTTC CASSLGTGGHLSETQYF TRBJ2-5 TRBD1 many TRBV11-2 17
TGTGCCAGCAGTGTAGGGGGTGGAGTGACTGAAGCTTTCTTT CASSVGGGVTEAFF TRBJ1-1 - many TRBV6-1 14
TGTGCCAGCAGTTTTCTCGGACAGGGAGAGACCCAGTACTTC CASSFLGQGETQYF TRBJ2-5 TRBD1 many TRBV12-3/TRBV12-4 14
TGTGCCAGCTCGGCGGAGAGGGCCACTGAAGCTTTCTTT CASSAERATEAFF TRBJ1-1 - many TRBV2 13
TGTGCCAGCAGTTACTCGACGGACCGCGACTTCTACGAGCAGTACTTC CASSYSTDRDFYEQYF TRBJ2-7 - many TRBV6-2/TRBV6-3 16
TGTGCCAGCTCACTTCCCCCGAGGACGCCGGCGGGTTCACCCCTCCACTTT CASSLPPRTPAGSPLHF TRBJ1-6 - many TRBV18 17
TGTGCCAGCAGCCAAGATCGGTGGGACAGAGCCAGTATCACCTACGAGCAGTACTTC CASSQDRWDRASITYEQYF TRBJ2-7 TRBD1 - TRBV3-1 19
TGTGCCAGCAGCTTCAGTAGCGGAAGGGGAGGCTCCTACGAGCAGTACTTC CASSFSSGRGGSYEQYF TRBJ2-7 - many TRBV11-2 17
TGTGCCAGCGAGGGCCCGGGGGGCAAAAACATTCAGTACTTC CASEGPGGKNIQYF TRBJ2-4 TRBD2 many TRBV28 14
TGCGCCATCCGAAGACAGGGGGCGTATGGCTACACCTTC CAIRRQGAYGYTF TRBJ1-2 TRBD1 many TRBV10-2 13
TGTGCCAGCAGCTTAGGTGATAACTACGAGCAGTACTTC CASSLGDNYEQYF TRBJ2-7 - - TRBV7-6 13
TGTGCCAGCAGCAGGGACTACGCATACGAGCAGTACTTC CASSRDYAYEQYF TRBJ2-7 TRBD2 - TRBV7-2 13
TGTGCCAGCAGCCAAGGCAGGACTACCTACGAGCAGTACTTC CASSQGRTTYEQYF TRBJ2-7 - few TRBV3-1 14
TGCAGTGCTAGAGATTCGGCAGGGGTGTTGTTCCGCTATGGCTACACCTTC CSARDSAGVLFRYGYTF TRBJ1-2 - - TRBV20-1 17
TGTGCCACCAGCAGTGACACCTATAATTCACCCCTCCACTTT CATSSDTYNSPLHF TRBJ1-6 - many TRBV15 14
TGTGCCAGCAGTTTTCTCGGACAGGCCTACGAGCAGTACTTC CASSFLGQAYEQYF TRBJ2-7 TRBD1 many TRBV28 14
TGTGCCTCCAAACCTCCGGGACAGGGTTACGAGCAGTACTTC CASKPPGQGYEQYF TRBJ2-7 TRBD1 - TRBV28 14
TGTGCCAGCAGCTTAGAAAGGACTCCTGAAGCTTTCTTT CASSLERTPEAFF TRBJ1-1 - many TRBV11-2 13
TGTGCCAGCAGTTACTCGAATAGAAACATTCAGTACTTC CASSYSNRNIQYF TRBJ2-4 - many TRBV6-2/TRBV6-3 13
TGTGCCTGCAGCCCCCACCTTACGGACAGGACTGGTCGCTCTGAAGCTTTCTTT CACSPHLTDRTGRSEAFF TRBJ1-1 TRBD1 few TRBV4-2 18
TGTGCCAGCAGTTCAGGGGGCTACACCGGGGAGCTGTTTTTT CASSSGGYTGELFF TRBJ2-2 TRBD1 many TRBV12-3/TRBV12-4 14
TGCAGTGCTAGCGGAGGGGGTTTCCAAGAGACCCAGTACTTC CSASGGGFQETQYF TRBJ2-5 - many TRBV20-1 14
TGTGCCATCAGTACTTACCAGGGAGGGCGAGAGACCCAGTACTTC CAISTYQGGRETQYF TRBJ2-5 TRBD2 many TRBV10-3 15
TGTGCCAGCAGCTTAGCTAGCGGGAGTTCTGGGACCTACGAGCAGTACTTC CASSLASGSSGTYEQYF TRBJ2-7 TRBD2 many TRBV7-2 17
TGTGCCAGCAGTTACTCACCGGGGGGCGGCGAGCAGTACTTC CASSYSPGGGEQYF TRBJ2-7 - - TRBV6-2/TRBV6-3 14
TGTGCCAGCAGCTTATTGGGATTTGGTGAAGCTTTCTTT CASSLLGFGEAFF TRBJ1-1 - - TRBV7-2 13
TGTGCCAGCAGTGAAGGGGGCAGCGGACTCACTAACTATGGCTACACCTTC CASSEGGSGLTNYGYTF TRBJ1-2 - - TRBV6-1 17
TGTGCCAGCCAGGGGGCGGTCGACTATGGCTACACCTTC CASQGAVDYGYTF TRBJ1-2 TRBD1 many TRBV6-1 13
TGCAGTGCTGGGAGGAGGGGGACAGGGATCCAAGAGACCCAGTACTTC CSAGRRGTGIQETQYF TRBJ2-5 TRBD1 many TRBV20-1 16
TGTGCCAGCAGCCCGGACAGGGTGGTTGGTCAGCCCCAGCATTTT CASSPDRVVGQPQHF TRBJ1-5 TRBD1 many TRBV6-5 15
TGTGCCAGCAGTCTGGAGGGTTTTGGAAGCCACAATCAGCCCCAGCATTTT CASSLEGFGSHNQPQHF TRBJ1-5 - - TRBV28 17
TGTGCCAGCAGTCGTCCCGGGACTTCTAACTATGGCTACACCTTC CASSRPGTSNYGYTF TRBJ1-2 - - TRBV12-3/TRBV12-4 15
TGTGCCAGCAGTTCCAGGGGTCCCAGCACCGGGGAGCTGTTTTTT CASSSRGPSTGELFF TRBJ2-2 - many TRBV27 15
TGTGCCAGCCAGTCCGGCGGGCCCCTTTACGAGCAGTACTTC CASQSGGPLYEQYF TRBJ2-7 - many TRBV28 14
TGTGCCTGGACCCCCATACAGGGCCACGAGCAGTACTTC CAWTPIQGHEQYF TRBJ2-7 - many TRBV30 13
TGTGCCAGCAGTTTCGGGACAAACTCACCCCTCCACTTT CASSFGTNSPLHF TRBJ1-6 - many TRBV28 13
TGTGCCAGCAGTTACAGTCGGTTATACGAGCAGTACTTC CASSYSRLYEQYF TRBJ2-7 - many TRBV6-2/TRBV6-3 13
TGTGCCAGCAGCTTAGGCTTCACTGAAGCTTTCTTT CASSLGFTEAFF TRBJ1-1 - many TRBV7-2 12
TGTGCCAGCAGCTTAGATCGGGATGGCGTGGAGTTAGCCAAAAACATTCAGTACTTC CASSLDRDGVELAKNIQYF TRBJ2-4 - many TRBV11-2 19
TGTGCCAGCAATAGCGGGAGGGAGTACGAGCAGTACTTC CASNSGREYEQYF TRBJ2-7 TRBD2 many TRBV28 13
TGCGCCAGCAGCAGTGAACTAGCGGGGGTAAACTACGAGCAGTACTTC CASSSELAGVNYEQYF TRBJ2-7 TRBD2 many TRBV5-1 16
TGTGCCAGCAGCCAAGTGGGCCGGGTTTTCGGGCCCCAGCATTTT CASSQVGRVFGPQHF TRBJ1-5 - many TRBV4-2 15
TGTGCCAGCAGTTACTCGTCCAGGCGGGACACTGAAGCTTTCTTT CASSYSSRRDTEAFF TRBJ1-1 - many TRBV6-5 15
TGTGCCAGCAAACTACGGGACAGGGGGCTCACTGAAGCTTTCTTT CASKLRDRGLTEAFF TRBJ1-1 TRBD1 many TRBV28 15
TGTGCCAGCTCAACGGGACGGATAATGAACACTGAAGCTTTCTTT CASSTGRIMNTEAFF TRBJ1-1 - many TRBV18 15